The 5 T cell receptor beta chains below come from one sample, sequenced in a study of cytomegalovirus exposure and HLA in healthy donors. PCR was performed using 60 Vbeta and 13 Jbeta primers. Sequenced by immunoSEQ multiplex PCR; TCRdb stores in-frame clones only, minus some. The data contain around 140,000 clones, around 86% of them singletons. Material: PBMCs. These receptor sequences come from a woman in her 30s in good health and CMV-seronegative.

The CDR3 here is CASSEQGLVFYEQYF. As DNA, the CDR3 is TGTGCCAGCAGTGAACAGGGACTAGTCTTCTACGAGCAGTACTTC. The chain uses TRBV6-1 and TRBJ2-7, with TRBD2 identical over 8 bases. The length of the CDR3 is 15 residues. From germline, CDR1 is MNHNS and CDR2 SASEGT. J was trimmed by 3 bases and V by 2 bases; bases with no gene match: 6.

The rearrangement uses TRBV19 and TRBJ1-6; possibly TRBD1 for D (5 bases). The V end lost 5 bases, the J end lost 6 bases, and 20 bases lay between the germline ends. The CDR3 loop spans 17 amino acids. Germline V CDR1 and CDR2: LNHDA, SQIVND (reference sequence). The CDR3 nucleotides read TGTGCCAGTAGTGTAGCGAGGAATCGACAGTCTAATTCACCCCTCCACTTT. Its translation: CASSVARNRQSNSPLHF.

In its sample, this clone was seen once. The rearrangement links TRBV28 to TRBJ1-5; D not resolved. The V end was cut by 6 bases, the J end by 0 bases, with 18 bases between. CDR1 and CDR2 (germline): MDHEN, SYDVKM. The CDR3 is 17 residues long. The CDR3 coding sequence is TGTGCCAGCAGCCCCCGAGCACGGTACTATAGCAATCAGCCCCAGCATTTT. Translating it yields CASSPRARYYSNQPQHF.

The chain has TRBV7-2 and TRBJ2-7; 8 bases align to TRBD2. V gave up 7 bases and J gave up 2 bases; unmatched junction bases: 7. CDR3 size: 14 residues. Germline CDR1 reads SGHTA; CDR2 reads FQGNSA. The CDR3 DNA reads TGTGCCAGCACTCGAGCGGGAGCCACCTACGAGCAGTACTTC. This sequence encodes CASTRAGATYEQYF.

This rearrangement joins TRBV10-1 to TRBJ2-7; no clear D. This CDR3 is built from 14 residues. V lost 4 bases and J lost 5, with 15 bases in between. Germline CDR1 reads WNHNN; CDR2 reads SYGVQD (reference sequence). CDR3 protein: CASSAPGDVNEQYF. The CDR3 nucleotides are TGCGCCAGCAGTGCTCCAGGTGATGTAAACGAGCAGTACTTC.